This passage covers 15 T cell receptor beta chains from one sample sequenced in a study of T cell responses to AZD1222 COVID-19 vaccine. Clones were read by immunoSEQ multiplex PCR, and TCRdb kept only the in-frame ones, dropping some. Of some 120,000 clones listed, about 91% are singletons. The starting material was peripheral blood, obtained on day 0 of AZD1222 vaccination. Receptor source: an adult in good health.

The rearrangement joins TRBV5-5 to TRBJ1-1, with D uncertain. Germline CDR1 is SGHKS and CDR2 is YYEKEE (reference sequence). CDR3 length: 14 residues. V was shortened by 2 bases and J by 1 base, with 9 bases between the two germline ends. This chain's CDR3 is CASSFFRGNTEAFF. DNA of the CDR3: TGTGCCAGCAGCTTCTTTAGAGGGAACACTGAAGCTTTCTTT.

The rearrangement joins TRBV5-6 to TRBJ1-1, with unresolved D. The CDR3 has 12 amino acids. The ends were cut back, 4 bases at V and 11 bases at J, with 15 bases in the middle. CDR1 and CDR2 (germline): SGHDT, YYEEEE. For the CDR3, the DNA is TGTGCCAGCAGCCTGCCGGGAGGAGAGGCTTTCTTT. Translating gives CASSLPGGEAFF.

CDR3 protein: CASSQVIRGNEQFF. CDR3 sequence (DNA): TGTGCCAGCAGCCAAGTTATCAGGGGCAATGAGCAGTTCTTC. V gene TRBV4-2 combines with J gene TRBJ2-1, with a possible D match to TRBD1 (6 bases). Trimming took 1 base from V and 6 from J, leaving 10 bases between them. The CDR3 length is 14 residues. Germline CDR1 is LGHNA and CDR2 is YNFKEQ.

The V call is TRBV29-1, the J call TRBJ2-7; maybe TRBD1 (6 bases). CDR1 and CDR2 (germline): SQVTM, ANQGSEA. The CDR3 contains 16 residues. V lost 7 bases and J lost 0, with 22 bases in between. CDR3: CSASGPQGKSSYEQYF. The CDR3 DNA is TGCAGCGCCTCCGGTCCCCAGGGGAAAAGCTCCTACGAGCAGTACTTC.

V is TRBV7-2 and J is TRBJ2-7; 12 bases are a match to TRBD2. Losses at the gene ends were 5 bases for V and 6 bases for J; bases not matched to a gene: 5. Germline V gives CDR1 SGHTA, CDR2 FQGNSA. This CDR3 contains 14 residues. The CDR3 bases are TGTGCCAGCAGCCCGACTAGCGGGAGTTTCGAGCAGTACTTC. It specifies CASSPTSGSFEQYF.

The rearrangement links TRBV19 to TRBJ1-2; no reliable D call. The CDR3 consists of 13 residues. From germline, CDR1 is LNHDA and CDR2 SQIVND (reference sequence). Trimming pared 8 bases from V and 0 bases from J, leaving 10 bases between. Here the CDR3 DNA reads TGTGCCAGTCTTTCACAATCTAACTATGGCTACACCTTC. This gives the protein CASLSQSNYGYTF.

The rearrangement uses TRBV29-1 and TRBJ1-5; TRBD1 might be the D (5 bases). Germline CDR1 and CDR2: SQVTM and ANQGSEA. The CDR3 loop spans 13 amino acids. Trimming stripped 4 bases from V and 2 bases from J, with 9 bases between. CDR3 amino acids: CSVVETGNQPQHF. CDR3 in DNA: TGCAGCGTTGTAGAGACAGGCAATCAGCCCCAGCATTTT.

This chain uses TRBV30 with TRBJ2-3; 10 bases align to TRBD2. CDR1 and CDR2 from the germline V gene are GTSNPN and SVGIG (reference sequence). The length of the CDR3 is 14 residues. Trimming at V came to 4 bases and at J to 3 bases, leaving 4 bases not matched to a gene. As DNA, the CDR3 is TGTGCCTGGAACCCGGGACTAGCGACAGATACGCAGTATTTT. Amino acid sequence: CAWNPGLATDTQYF.

The genes are TRBV28 and TRBJ2-5; D unclear. Germline V gene lookup returns CDR1 MDHEN and CDR2 SYDVKM. The V and J ends lost 7 bases and 7 bases respectively, with 19 bases between them. CDR3 length: 14 amino acids. The CDR3 nucleotides read TGTGCCAGCACCGGGCTTCGGCCCGTTGCGACCCAGTACTTC. This sequence encodes CASTGLRPVATQYF.

The V and J genes are TRBV1 and TRBJ2-7; TRBD2 is taken as the D call from the table, unchecked against the DNA. TRBV1 is shown as a pseudogene. The CDR3 spans 16 residues. As DNA, the CDR3 is TGCACCAGCAGCCAAACTGGTCTAGAAGGAGCCTACGAGCAGTACTTC. It translates to CTSSQTGLEGAYEQYF.

CDR3 amino acids: CASSFRGRSYGYTF. CDR3 DNA: TGTGCCAGCAGTTTCAGGGGGCGCAGCTATGGCTACACCTTC. The chain links TRBV6-2 or TRBV6-3 to TRBJ1-2; 8 bases align to TRBD1. Germline V CDR1 and CDR2: MNHEY, SVGEGT. The J segment lost 4 bases and the V segment lost 4 bases, leaving 5 bases of the junction unmatched. The CDR3 has 14 amino acids.

This clone was recorded a few times. The rearrangement links TRBV6-5 to TRBJ1-5, with 9 nucleotides matching TRBD1. V lost 10 bases, J lost 5 bases, and 9 bases stayed unmatched. Germline V gene sequence: CDR1 MNHEY, CDR2 SVGAGI. This CDR3 has 14 residues. The CDR3 nucleotides are TGTGCCACCGGACAGGGGTCAGTCTATCAGCCCCAGCATTTT. Translated, it gives CATGQGSVYQPQHF.

The J gene is TRBJ1-5, the V gene TRBV19; 7 bases map to TRBD1. CDR1 is LNHDA and CDR2 is SQIVND in the germline V gene (reference sequence). J lost 3 bases, V lost 1 base, and 6 bases had no gene match. The CDR3 covers 16 residues. The DNA for the CDR3 is TGTGCCAGTAGTATAGTAAAGGGGGCCGACAATCAGCCCCAGCATTTT. Protein sequence: CASSIVKGADNQPQHF.

The chain joins TRBV7-9 to TRBJ2-1, with 10 nucleotides matching TRBD1. Germline V gene sequence: CDR1 SEHNR, CDR2 FQNEAQ (reference sequence). J was trimmed by 7 bases and V by 8 bases; bases with no gene match: 5. The CDR3 totals 13 residues. The CDR3 sequence is CASGDRGRNEQFF. Here the CDR3 DNA reads TGTGCCAGCGGAGACAGGGGGCGGAATGAGCAGTTCTTC.

The chain uses TRBV7-9 and TRBJ2-2; TRBD2 aligns across 8 bases. After removal of 4 bases from V and 7 bases from J, the junction contained 8 bases not matched to a gene. The CDR3 loop spans 15 amino acids. Germline CDR1 reads SEHNR; CDR2 reads FQNEAQ (reference sequence). The CDR3 bases are TGTGCCAGCAGCTCCCTCGGGGGGGTGAGCGGGGAGCTGTTTTTT. Its protein is CASSSLGGVSGELFF.